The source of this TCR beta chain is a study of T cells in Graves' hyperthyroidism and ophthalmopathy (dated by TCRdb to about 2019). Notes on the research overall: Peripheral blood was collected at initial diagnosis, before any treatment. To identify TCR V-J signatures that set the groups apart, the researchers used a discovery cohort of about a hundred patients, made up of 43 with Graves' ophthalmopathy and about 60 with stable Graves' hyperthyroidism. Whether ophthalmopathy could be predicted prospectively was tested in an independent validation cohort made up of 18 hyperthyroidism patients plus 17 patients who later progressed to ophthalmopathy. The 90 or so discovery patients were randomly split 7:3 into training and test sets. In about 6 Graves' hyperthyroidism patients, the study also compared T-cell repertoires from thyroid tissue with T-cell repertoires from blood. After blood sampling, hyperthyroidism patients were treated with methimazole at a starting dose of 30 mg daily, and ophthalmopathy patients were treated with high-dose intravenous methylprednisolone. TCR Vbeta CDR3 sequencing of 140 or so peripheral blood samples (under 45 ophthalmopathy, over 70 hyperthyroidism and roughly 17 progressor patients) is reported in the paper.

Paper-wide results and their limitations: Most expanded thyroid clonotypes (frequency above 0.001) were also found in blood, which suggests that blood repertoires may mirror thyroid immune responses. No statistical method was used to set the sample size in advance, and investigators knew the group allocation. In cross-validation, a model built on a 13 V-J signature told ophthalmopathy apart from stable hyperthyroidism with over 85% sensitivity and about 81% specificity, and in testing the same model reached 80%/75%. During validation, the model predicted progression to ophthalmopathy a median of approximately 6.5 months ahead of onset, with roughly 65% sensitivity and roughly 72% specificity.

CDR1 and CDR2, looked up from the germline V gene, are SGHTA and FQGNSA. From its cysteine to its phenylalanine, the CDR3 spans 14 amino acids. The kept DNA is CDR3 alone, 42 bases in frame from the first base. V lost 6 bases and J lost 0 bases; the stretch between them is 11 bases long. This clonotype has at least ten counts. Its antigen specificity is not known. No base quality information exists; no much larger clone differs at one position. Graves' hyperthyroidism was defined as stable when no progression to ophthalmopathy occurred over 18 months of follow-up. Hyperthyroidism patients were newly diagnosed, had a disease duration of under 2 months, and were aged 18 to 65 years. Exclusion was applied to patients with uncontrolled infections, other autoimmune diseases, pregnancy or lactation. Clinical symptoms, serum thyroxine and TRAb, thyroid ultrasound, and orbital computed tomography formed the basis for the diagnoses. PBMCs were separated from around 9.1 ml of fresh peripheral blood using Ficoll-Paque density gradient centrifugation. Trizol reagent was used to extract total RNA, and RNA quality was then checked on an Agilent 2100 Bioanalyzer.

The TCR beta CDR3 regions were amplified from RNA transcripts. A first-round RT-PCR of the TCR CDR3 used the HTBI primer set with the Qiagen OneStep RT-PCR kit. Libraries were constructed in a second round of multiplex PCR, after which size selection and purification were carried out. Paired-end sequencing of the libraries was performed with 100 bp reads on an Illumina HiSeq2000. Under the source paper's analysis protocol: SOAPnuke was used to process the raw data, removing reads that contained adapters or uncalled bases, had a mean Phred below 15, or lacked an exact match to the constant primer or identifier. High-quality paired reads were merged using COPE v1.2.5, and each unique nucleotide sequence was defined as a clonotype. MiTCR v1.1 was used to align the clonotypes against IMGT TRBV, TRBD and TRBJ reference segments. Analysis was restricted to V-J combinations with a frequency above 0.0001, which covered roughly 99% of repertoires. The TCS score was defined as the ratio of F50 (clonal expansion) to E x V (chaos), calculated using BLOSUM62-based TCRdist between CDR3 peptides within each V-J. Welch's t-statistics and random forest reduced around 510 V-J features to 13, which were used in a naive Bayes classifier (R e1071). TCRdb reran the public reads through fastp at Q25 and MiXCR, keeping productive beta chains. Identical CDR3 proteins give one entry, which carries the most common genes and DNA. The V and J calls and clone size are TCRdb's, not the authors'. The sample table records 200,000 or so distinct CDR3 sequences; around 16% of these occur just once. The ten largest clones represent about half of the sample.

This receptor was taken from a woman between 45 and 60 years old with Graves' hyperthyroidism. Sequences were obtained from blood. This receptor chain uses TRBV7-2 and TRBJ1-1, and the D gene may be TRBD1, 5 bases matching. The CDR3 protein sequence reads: CASSPLRVNTEAFF. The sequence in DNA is TGTGCCAGCAGTCCACTCAGGGTGAACACTGAAGCTTTCTTT. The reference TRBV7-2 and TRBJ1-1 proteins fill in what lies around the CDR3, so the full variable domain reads GAGVSQSPSNKVTEKGKDVELRCDPISGHTALYWYRQSLGQGLEFLIYFQGNSAPDKSGLPSDRFSAERTGGSVSTLTIQRTQQEDSAVYLCASSPLRVNTEAFFGQGTRLTVV.